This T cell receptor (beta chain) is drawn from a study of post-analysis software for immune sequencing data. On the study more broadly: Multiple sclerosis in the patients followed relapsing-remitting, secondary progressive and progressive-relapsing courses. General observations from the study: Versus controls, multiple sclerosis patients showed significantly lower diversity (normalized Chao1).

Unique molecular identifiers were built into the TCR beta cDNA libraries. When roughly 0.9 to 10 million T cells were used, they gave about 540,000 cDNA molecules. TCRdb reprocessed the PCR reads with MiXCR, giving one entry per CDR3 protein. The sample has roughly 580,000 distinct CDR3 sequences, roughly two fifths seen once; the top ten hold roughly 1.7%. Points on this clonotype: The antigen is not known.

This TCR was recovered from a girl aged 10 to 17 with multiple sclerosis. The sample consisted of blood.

CDR3 DNA sequence: TGTGCCATCAGAACCGGGACAGGGGGCTATGGCTACACCTTC. It is translated as CAIRTGTGGYGYTF. This chain connects TRBV10-3 to TRBJ1-2; TRBD1 aligns across 11 bases. Germline V CDR1 and CDR2: ENHRY, SYGVKD. Unmatched junction bases numbered 4, after V lost 6 bases and J lost 4 bases. The length of the CDR3 is 14 residues.